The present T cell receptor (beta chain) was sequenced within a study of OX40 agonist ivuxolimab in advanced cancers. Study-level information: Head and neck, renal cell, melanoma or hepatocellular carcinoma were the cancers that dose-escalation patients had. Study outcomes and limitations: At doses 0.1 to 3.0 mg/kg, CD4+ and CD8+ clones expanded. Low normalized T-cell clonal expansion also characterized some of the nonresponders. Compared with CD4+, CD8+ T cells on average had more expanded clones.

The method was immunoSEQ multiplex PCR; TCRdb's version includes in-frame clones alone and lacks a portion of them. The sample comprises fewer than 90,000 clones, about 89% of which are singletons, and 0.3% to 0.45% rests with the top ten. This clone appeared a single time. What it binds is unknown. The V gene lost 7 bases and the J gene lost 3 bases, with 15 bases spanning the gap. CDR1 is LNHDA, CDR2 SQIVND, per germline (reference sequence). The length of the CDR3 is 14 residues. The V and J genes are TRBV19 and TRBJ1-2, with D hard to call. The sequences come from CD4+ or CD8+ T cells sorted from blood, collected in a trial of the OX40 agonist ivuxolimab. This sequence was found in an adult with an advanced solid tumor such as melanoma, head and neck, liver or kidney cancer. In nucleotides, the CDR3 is TGTGCCAGTACCTTCGGGAGCGTTTACTATGGCTACACCTTC. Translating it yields CASTFGSVYYGYTF.